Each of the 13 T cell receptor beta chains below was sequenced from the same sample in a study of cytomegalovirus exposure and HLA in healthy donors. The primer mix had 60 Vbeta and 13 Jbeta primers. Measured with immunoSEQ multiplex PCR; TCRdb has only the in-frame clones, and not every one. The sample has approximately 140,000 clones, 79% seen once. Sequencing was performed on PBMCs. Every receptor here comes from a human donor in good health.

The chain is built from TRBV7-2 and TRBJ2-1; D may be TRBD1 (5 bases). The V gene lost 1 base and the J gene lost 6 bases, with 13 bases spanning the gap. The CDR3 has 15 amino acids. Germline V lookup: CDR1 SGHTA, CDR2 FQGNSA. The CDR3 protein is CASSLEQVGSNEQFF. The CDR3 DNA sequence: TGTGCCAGCAGCTTAGAACAGGTAGGGTCCAATGAGCAGTTCTTC. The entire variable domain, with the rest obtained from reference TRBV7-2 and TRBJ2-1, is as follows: GAGVSQSPSNKVTEKGKDVELRCDPISGHTALYWYRQSLGQGLEFLIYFQGNSAPDKSGLPSDRFSAERTGGSVSTLTIQRTQQEDSAVYLCASSLEQVGSNEQFFGPGTRLTVL.

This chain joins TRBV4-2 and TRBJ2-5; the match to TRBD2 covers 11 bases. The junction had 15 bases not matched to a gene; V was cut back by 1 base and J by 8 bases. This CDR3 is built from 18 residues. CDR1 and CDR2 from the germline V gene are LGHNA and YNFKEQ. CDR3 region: CASSQAAAGLAGGPTQYF. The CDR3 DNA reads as TGTGCCAGCAGCCAAGCGGCCGCGGGTCTAGCGGGGGGCCCCACCCAGTACTTC.

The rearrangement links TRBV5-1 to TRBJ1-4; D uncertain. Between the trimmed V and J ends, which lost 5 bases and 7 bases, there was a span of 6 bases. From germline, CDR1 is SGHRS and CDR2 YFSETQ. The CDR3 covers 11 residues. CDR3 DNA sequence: TGCGCCAGCAGATTCAGTGAAAAACTGTTTTTT. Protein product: CASRFSEKLFF.

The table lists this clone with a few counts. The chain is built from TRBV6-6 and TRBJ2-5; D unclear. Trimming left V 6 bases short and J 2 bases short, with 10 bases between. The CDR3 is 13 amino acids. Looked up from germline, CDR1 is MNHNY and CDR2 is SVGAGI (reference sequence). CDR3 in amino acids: CASRSPVQETQYF. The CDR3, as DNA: TGTGCCAGCAGATCTCCGGTGCAAGAGACCCAGTACTTC.

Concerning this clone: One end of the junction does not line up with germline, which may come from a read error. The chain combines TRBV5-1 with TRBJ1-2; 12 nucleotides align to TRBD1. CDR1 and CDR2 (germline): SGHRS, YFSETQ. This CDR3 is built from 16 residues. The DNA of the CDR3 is TGCGCCAGCAGCTTCTCCGGGACAGGGGGCATCTATGGCTACCCCTTC. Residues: CASSFSGTGGIYGYPF.

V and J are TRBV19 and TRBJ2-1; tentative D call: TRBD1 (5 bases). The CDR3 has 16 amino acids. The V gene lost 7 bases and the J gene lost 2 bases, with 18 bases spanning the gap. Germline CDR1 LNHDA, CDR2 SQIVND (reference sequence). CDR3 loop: CASKSPVPGPYNEQFF. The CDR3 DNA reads TGTGCCAGTAAGTCGCCGGTACCAGGGCCCTACAATGAGCAGTTCTTC.

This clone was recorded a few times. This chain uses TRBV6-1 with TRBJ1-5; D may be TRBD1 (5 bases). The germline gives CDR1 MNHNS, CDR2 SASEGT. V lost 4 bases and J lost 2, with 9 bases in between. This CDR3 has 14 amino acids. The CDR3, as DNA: TGTGCCAGCAGTGGACAGACCGGCAATCAGCCCCAGCATTTT. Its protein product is CASSGQTGNQPQHF.

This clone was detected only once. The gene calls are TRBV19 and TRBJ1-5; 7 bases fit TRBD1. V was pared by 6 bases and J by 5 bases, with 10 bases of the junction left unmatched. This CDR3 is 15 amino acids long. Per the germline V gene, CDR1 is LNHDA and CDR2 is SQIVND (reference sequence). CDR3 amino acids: CASSHRGLQDQPQHF. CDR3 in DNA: TGTGCCAGTAGCCATAGGGGGCTTCAGGATCAGCCCCAGCATTTT.

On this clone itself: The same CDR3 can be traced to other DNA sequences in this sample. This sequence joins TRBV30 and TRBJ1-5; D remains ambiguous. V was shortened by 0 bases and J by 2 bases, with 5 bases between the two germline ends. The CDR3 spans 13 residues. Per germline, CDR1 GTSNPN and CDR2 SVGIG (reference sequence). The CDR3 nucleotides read TGTGCCTGGAGTGTCGGGGGCAATCAGCCCCAGCATTTT. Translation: CAWSVGGNQPQHF. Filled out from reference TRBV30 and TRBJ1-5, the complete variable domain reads SQTIHQWPATLVQPVGSPLSLECTVEGTSNPNLYWYRQAAGRGLQLLFYSVGIGQISSEVPQNLSASRPQDRQFILSSKKLLLSDSGFYLCAWSVGGNQPQHFGDGTRLSIL.

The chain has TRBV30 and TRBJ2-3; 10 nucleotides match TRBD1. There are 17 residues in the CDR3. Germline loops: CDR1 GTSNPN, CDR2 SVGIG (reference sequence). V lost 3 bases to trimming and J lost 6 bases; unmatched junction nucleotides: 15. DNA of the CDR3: TGTGCCTGGAGCTCGGGGTCCCCAAAGACAGGGGGCGATACGCAGTATTTT. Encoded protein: CAWSSGSPKTGGDTQYF.

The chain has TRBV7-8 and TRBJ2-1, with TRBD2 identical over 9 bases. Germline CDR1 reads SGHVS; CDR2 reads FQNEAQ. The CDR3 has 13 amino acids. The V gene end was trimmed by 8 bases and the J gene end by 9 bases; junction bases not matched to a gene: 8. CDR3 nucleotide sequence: TGTGCCAGCTTAGCGGGAGCGCGCGGTGAGCAGTTCTTC. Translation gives CASLAGARGEQFF.

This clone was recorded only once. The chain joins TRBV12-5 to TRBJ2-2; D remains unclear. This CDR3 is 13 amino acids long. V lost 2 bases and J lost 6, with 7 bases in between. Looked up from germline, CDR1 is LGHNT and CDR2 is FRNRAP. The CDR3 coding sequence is TGTGCTAGTGGTTTGCCCCCGTCCGGGGAGCTGTTTTTT. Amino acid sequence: CASGLPPSGELFF.

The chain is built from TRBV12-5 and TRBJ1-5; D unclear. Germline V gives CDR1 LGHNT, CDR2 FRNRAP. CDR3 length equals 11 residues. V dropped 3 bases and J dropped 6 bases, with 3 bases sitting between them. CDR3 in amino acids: CASGFSQPQHF. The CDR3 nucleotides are TGTGCTAGTGGTTTCAGTCAGCCCCAGCATTTT.